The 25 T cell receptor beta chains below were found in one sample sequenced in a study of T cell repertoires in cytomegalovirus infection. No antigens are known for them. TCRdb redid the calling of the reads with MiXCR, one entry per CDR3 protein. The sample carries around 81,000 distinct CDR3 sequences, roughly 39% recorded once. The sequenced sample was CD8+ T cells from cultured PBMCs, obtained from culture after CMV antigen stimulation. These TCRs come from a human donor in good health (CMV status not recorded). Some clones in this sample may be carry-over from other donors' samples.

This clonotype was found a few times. The CDR3 loop is CASSLGGWVTEAFF. CDR3 bases: TGTGCCAGCAGCTTGGGCGGATGGGTCACTGAAGCTTTCTTT. V and J are TRBV7-8 and TRBJ1-1, with no clear D. The germline gives CDR1 SGHVS, CDR2 FQNEAQ. V was cut by 3 bases and J by 4 bases, with 12 bases left in between. The CDR3 runs to 14 residues.

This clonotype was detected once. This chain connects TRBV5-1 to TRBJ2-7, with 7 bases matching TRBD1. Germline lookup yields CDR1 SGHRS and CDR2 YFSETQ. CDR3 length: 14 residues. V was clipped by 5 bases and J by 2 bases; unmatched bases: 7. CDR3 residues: CASRSGTAAYEQYF. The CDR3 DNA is TGCGCCAGCAGGTCCGGGACAGCAGCCTACGAGCAGTACTTC.

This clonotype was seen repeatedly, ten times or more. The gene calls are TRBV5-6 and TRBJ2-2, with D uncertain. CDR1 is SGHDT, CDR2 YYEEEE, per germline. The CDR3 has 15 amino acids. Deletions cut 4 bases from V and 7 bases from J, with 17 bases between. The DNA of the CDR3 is TGTGCCAGCAGCCATTGGTATACTCGAGACGGGGAGCTGTTTTTT. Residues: CASSHWYTRDGELFF.

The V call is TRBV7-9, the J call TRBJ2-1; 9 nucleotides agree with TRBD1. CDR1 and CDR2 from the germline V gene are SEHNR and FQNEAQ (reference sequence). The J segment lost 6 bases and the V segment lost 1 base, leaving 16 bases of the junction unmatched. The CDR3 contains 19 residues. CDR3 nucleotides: TGTGCCAGCAGCTTAGAAGGGACCCTGACAGGGGGGGCATCCAATGAGCAGTTCTTC. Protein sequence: CASSLEGTLTGGASNEQFF.

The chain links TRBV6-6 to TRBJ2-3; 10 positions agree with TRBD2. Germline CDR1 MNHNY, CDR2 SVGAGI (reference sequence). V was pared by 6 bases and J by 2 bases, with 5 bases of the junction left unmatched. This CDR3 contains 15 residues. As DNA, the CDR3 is TGTGCCAGCAGCTTACTAGCGGGGACCACAGATACGCAGTATTTT. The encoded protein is CASSLLAGTTDTQYF.

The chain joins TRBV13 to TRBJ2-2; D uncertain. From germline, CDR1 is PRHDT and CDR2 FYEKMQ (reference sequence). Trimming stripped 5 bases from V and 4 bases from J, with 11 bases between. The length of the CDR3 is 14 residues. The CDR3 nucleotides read TGTGCCAGCAGCGATGGCGTACCCACCGGGGAGCTGTTTTTT. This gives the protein CASSDGVPTGELFF.

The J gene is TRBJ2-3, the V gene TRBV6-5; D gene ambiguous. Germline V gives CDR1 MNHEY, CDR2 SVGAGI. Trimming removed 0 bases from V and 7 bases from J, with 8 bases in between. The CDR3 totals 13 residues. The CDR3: CASSYSSANTQYF. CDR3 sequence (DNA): TGTGCCAGCAGTTACTCGAGCGCAAATACGCAGTATTTT.

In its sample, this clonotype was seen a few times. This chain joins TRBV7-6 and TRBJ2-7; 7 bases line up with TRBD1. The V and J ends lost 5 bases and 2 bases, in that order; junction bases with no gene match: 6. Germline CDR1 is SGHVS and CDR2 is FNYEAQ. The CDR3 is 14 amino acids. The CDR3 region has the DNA TGTGCCAGCAGCCAAGACAGGGACCCCTACGAGCAGTACTTC. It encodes CASSQDRDPYEQYF.

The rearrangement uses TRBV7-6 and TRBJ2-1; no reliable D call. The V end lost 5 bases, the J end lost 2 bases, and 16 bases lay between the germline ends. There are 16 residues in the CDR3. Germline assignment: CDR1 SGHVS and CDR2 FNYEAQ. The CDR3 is CASSRGVGDTYNEQFF. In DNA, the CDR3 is TGTGCCAGCAGCCGAGGAGTCGGAGACACCTACAATGAGCAGTTCTTC.

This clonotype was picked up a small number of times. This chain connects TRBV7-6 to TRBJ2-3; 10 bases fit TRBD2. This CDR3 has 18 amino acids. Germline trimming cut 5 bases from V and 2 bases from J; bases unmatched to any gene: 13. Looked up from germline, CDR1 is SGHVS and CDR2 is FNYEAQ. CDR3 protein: CASSPGASGGGFTDTQYF. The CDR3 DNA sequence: TGTGCCAGCAGCCCGGGGGCTAGCGGGGGAGGCTTCACAGATACGCAGTATTTT.

Here the CDR3 DNA reads TGTGCCAGCAGCTTAGATGGGGTGTTGGGGTACTTC. Protein sequence: CASSLDGVLGYF. The V call is TRBV7-2, the J call TRBJ2-5; no reliable D call. Per the germline V gene, CDR1 is SGHTA and CDR2 is FQGNSA. The CDR3 runs to 12 residues. V lost 1 base and J lost 13, with 13 bases in between.

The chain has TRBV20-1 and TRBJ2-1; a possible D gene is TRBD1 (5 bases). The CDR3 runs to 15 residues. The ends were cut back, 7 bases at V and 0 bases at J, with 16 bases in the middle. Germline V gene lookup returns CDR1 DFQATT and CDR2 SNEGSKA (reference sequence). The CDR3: CSVTLGDSSYNEQFF. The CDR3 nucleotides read TGCAGTGTCACTCTGGGCGACAGCTCCTACAATGAGCAGTTCTTC.

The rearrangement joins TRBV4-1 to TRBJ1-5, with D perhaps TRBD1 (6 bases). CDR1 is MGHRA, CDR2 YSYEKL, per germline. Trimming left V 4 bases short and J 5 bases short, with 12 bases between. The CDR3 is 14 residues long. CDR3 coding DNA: TGCGCCAGCAGCCGATCAGGGGATTATCAGCCCCAGCATTTT. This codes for CASSRSGDYQPQHF.

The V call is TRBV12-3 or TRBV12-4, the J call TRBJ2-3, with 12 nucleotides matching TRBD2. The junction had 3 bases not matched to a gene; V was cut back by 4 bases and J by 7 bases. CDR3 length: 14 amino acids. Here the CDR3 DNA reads TGTGCCAGCAGTTCAGGACTAGCGGGGTATACGCAGTATTTT. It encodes CASSSGLAGYTQYF.

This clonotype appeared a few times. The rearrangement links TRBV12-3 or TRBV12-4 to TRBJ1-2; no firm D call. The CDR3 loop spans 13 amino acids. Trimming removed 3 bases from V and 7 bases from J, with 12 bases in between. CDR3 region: CASSFGRAGGYTF. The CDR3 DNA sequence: TGTGCCAGCAGTTTTGGACGAGCCGGTGGCTACACCTTC.

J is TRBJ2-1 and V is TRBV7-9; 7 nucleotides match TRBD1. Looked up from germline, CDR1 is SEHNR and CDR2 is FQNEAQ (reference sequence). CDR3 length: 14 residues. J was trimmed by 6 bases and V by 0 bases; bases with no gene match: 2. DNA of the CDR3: TGTGCCAGCAGCTTAGCCGGGACAGCCAATGAGCAGTTCTTC. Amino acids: CASSLAGTANEQFF.

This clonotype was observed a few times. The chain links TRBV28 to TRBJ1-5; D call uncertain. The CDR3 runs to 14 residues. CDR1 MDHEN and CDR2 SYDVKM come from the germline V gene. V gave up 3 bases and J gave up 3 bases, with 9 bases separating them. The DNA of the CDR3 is TGTGCCAGCAGTTTTAGTGGGGTCAATCAGCCCCAGCATTTT. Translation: CASSFSGVNQPQHF.

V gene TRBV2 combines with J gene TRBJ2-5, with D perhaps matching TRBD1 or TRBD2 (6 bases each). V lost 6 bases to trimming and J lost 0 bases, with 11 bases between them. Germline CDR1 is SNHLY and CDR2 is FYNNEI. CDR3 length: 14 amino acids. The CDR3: CASRSGANQETQYF. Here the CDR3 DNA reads TGTGCCAGCAGGTCGGGGGCTAACCAAGAGACCCAGTACTTC.

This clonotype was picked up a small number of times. The CDR3 protein is CASSQDRQVPSYEQYF. The CDR3, as DNA: TGTGCCAGCAGCCAAGATCGACAGGTGCCTTCCTACGAGCAGTACTTC. V and J are TRBV4-2 and TRBJ2-7, with D possibly TRBD1 on 6 matching bases. The CDR3 sequence is 16 residues long. Germline V lookup: CDR1 LGHNA, CDR2 YNFKEQ. Trimming shortened V by 0 bases and J by 1 base, and 13 bases separated the two germline ends.

CDR3 bases: TGTGCCAGCAGTCCCCTCCCCCAGGGGAACACTGAAGCTTTCTTT. It codes for CASSPLPQGNTEAFF. The chain employs TRBV27 and TRBJ1-1; D may be TRBD1 (5 bases). The germline V gene has CDR1 MNHEY and CDR2 SMNVEV (reference sequence). This CDR3 is built from 15 residues. Trimming took 5 bases from V and 1 from J, leaving 14 bases between them.

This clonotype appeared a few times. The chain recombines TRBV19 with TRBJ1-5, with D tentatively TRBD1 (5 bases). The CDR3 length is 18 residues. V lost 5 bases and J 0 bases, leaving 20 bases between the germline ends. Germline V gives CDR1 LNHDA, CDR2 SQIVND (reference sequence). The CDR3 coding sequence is TGTGCCAGTAGTTATCGGGCCGCGGGACGGTATAGCAATCAGCCCCAGCATTTT. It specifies CASSYRAAGRYSNQPQHF.

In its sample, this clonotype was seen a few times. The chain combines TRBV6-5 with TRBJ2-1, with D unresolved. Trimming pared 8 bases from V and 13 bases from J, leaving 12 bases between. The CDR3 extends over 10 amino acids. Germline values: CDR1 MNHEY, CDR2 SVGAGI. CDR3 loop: CASGRGLQFF. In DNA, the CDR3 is TGTGCCAGCGGTCGAGGCTTACAGTTCTTC.

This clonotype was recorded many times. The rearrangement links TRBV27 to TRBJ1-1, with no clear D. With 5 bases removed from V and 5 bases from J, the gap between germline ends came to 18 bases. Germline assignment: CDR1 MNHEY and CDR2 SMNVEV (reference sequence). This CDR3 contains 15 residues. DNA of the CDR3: TGTGCCAGCAGTCTCTCCCCCTCTTTCGGTACTGAAGCTTTCTTT. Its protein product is CASSLSPSFGTEAFF.

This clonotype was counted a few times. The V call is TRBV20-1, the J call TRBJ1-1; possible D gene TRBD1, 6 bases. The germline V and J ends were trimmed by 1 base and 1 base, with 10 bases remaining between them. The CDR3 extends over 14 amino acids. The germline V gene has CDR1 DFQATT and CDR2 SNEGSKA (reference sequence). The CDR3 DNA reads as TGCAGTGCTAGAGTCGAGGACAGGAACACTGAAGCTTTCTTT. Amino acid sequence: CSARVEDRNTEAFF.

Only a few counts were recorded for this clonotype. This CDR3 is CASSQDPLAGRAQYF. DNA for the CDR3: TGCGCCAGCAGCCAAGATCCCCTAGCGGGGCGGGCCCAGTACTTC. The gene calls are TRBV4-1 and TRBJ2-5, with 9 bases that match TRBD2. The germline V gene encodes CDR1 MGHRA and CDR2 YSYEKL. The CDR3 extends over 15 amino acids. V lost 0 bases to trimming and J lost 9 bases; unmatched junction nucleotides: 8.